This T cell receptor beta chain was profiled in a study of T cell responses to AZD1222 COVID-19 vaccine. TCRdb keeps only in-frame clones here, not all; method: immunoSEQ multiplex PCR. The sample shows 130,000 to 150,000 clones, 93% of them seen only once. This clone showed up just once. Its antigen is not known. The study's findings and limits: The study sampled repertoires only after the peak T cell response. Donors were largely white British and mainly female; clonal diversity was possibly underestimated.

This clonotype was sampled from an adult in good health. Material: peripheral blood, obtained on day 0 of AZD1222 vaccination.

The CDR3 is CSAQEGDTQYF. Written as DNA, the CDR3 is TGCAGTGCCCAGGAGGGGGATACGCAGTATTTT. J is TRBJ2-3 and V is TRBV20-1, with a weak D call TRBD2 (6 bases). The V and J ends lost 6 bases and 6 bases respectively, with 10 bases between them. Germline-derived CDR1 and CDR2 are DFQATT and SNEGSKA (reference sequence). The CDR3 is 11 residues long.